This TCR beta chain was identified during a study of T-cell memory formation after mild COVID-19. Study-wide results and caveats: Detection of some responders pre-infection suggested pre-existing cross-reactive memory T cells participated. While clones contracting from day 15 to 85 were balanced between CD4 and CD8, later expanders leaned CD4+.

A note on this clonotype: No antigen is known for it.

Constant-segment primers and 5'RACE yielded cDNA libraries for TCR alpha and TCR beta, each carrying sample barcodes and UMIs. MiXCR, applied by TCRdb to the 5' RACE reads, yields one record per CDR3 protein. The sample gives hundreds of thousands of distinct CDR3 sequences, less than 25% of which show up once; under 8.5% is in the top ten. Germline loops: CDR1 SEHNR, CDR2 FQNEAQ (reference sequence). This CDR3 spans 12 amino acids. The V and J ends lost 6 bases and 9 bases respectively, with 9 bases between them. This TCR derives from an adult woman who had mild COVID-19 (a few samples of this study predate the infection). Cell type and time point are not known. Sample: PBMCs or a T cell subset sorted from them (not recorded which). The V gene is TRBV7-9, the J gene TRBJ1-6; no reliable D call. CDR3 bases: TGTGCCAGCAGTTCCCCTCGTTCACCCCTCCACTTT. It specifies CASSSPRSPLHF.